These 28 T cell receptor beta chains were all obtained from the same sample, sequenced in a study of control samples from healthy donors and cancer patients. Sequencing used immunoSEQ multiplex PCR; TCRdb keeps in-frame clones, though not all of them. The sample records about 130,000 clones, about 94% being singletons. Input material: blood. The receptor source for this set is a man between 25 and 39 years old in good health.

The chain has TRBV28 and TRBJ2-6; possible D gene TRBD2, 6 bases. The V end lost 6 bases, the J end lost 1 base, and 10 bases lay between the germline ends. Per germline, CDR1 MDHEN and CDR2 SYDVKM. The CDR3 totals 15 residues. CDR3 coding DNA: TGTGCCAGCAGCGGGGGAAATTCTGGGGCCAACGTCCTGACTTTC. Protein product: CASSGGNSGANVLTF.

The rearrangement uses TRBV28 and TRBJ2-3; no reliable D call. Germline-derived CDR1 and CDR2 are MDHEN and SYDVKM. There are 14 residues in the CDR3. V was clipped by 7 bases and J by 0 bases, with 11 bases between them. The CDR3 loop is CASTLALSTDTQYF. The CDR3 coding sequence is TGTGCCAGCACCCTCGCGCTTAGCACAGATACGCAGTATTTT.

V usage is TRBV10-3 and J usage is TRBJ1-3; unclear D gene. The V and J ends lost 4 bases and 0 bases respectively, with 10 bases between them. The germline V gene encodes CDR1 ENHRY and CDR2 SYGVKD. The CDR3 consists of 15 residues. CDR3 amino acids: CAISGGRSSGNTIYF. CDR3 nucleotides: TGTGCCATCAGTGGTGGCCGGAGCTCTGGAAACACCATATATTTT.

CDR3 nucleotide sequence: TGTGCCAGCAGTTTGACTCGACAGGCCGGCAATCAGCCCCAGCATTTT. Translating it yields CASSLTRQAGNQPQHF. The chain links TRBV27 to TRBJ1-5; perhaps TRBD1 as D (6 bases). Per germline, CDR1 MNHEY and CDR2 SMNVEV (reference sequence). With 3 bases removed from V and 2 bases from J, the gap between germline ends came to 14 bases. The CDR3 totals 16 residues.

The chain uses TRBV27 and TRBJ2-1, with D perhaps matching TRBD1 (6 bases). This CDR3 region has 13 residues. Germline V gene sequence: CDR1 MNHEY, CDR2 SMNVEV (reference sequence). V lost 3 bases and J lost 4, with 7 bases in between. CDR3 DNA sequence: TGTGCCAGCAGTTTGGGGACATACAATGAGCAGTTCTTC. Translation gives CASSLGTYNEQFF.

This chain uses TRBV4-3 with TRBJ2-7, with D maybe TRBD2 (6 bases). This CDR3 is 15 amino acids long. Germline V gene lookup returns CDR1 LGHNA and CDR2 YSLEER. Trimming cost V 4 bases and J 4 bases, with 17 bases left between them. CDR3 region: CASSLSTRQTYEQYF. The CDR3, as DNA: TGCGCCAGCAGCCTCTCGACTAGGCAGACTTACGAGCAGTACTTC.

V usage is TRBV7-9 and J usage is TRBJ2-3, with 7 nucleotides matching TRBD1. V was pared by 5 bases and J by 7 bases, with 12 bases of the junction left unmatched. CDR3 length equals 15 residues. Per germline, CDR1 SEHNR and CDR2 FQNEAQ (reference sequence). The CDR3 coding sequence is TGTGCCAGCAGCCCGGGACGGGACAGACCTAATACGCAGTATTTT. It translates to CASSPGRDRPNTQYF.

This rearrangement joins TRBV5-1 to TRBJ1-2, with D possibly matching TRBD1 (6 bases). The V end lost 2 bases, the J end lost 6 bases, and 17 bases lay between the germline ends. The germline V gene has CDR1 SGHRS and CDR2 YFSETQ. This CDR3 is 15 amino acids long. CDR3 DNA: TGCGCCAGCAGCTTCGGGGGGCATGAGGGCGATGGCTACACCTTC. Translating gives CASSFGGHEGDGYTF.

The chain couples TRBV10-3 to TRBJ1-2, with unresolved D. V lost 3 bases and J 10 bases, leaving 12 bases between the germline ends. The CDR3 has 12 amino acids. Germline CDR1 reads ENHRY; CDR2 reads SYGVKD. The CDR3 sequence is CAISDLGRIYTF. DNA of the CDR3: TGTGCCATCAGTGACCTTGGACGAATCTACACCTTC.

V gene TRBV4-1 combines with J gene TRBJ2-7; no firm D call. The CDR3 is made up of 11 amino acids. The germline CDR1 and CDR2 sequences are MGHRA and YSYEKL. V gave up 7 bases and J gave up 5 bases, with 9 bases separating them. Here the CDR3 reads CASTPSHEQYF. The CDR3 DNA reads as TGCGCCAGCACCCCTTCTCACGAGCAGTACTTC.

The chain has TRBV7-9 and TRBJ2-7; D tentatively reads TRBD1 or TRBD2 (5 bases each). The CDR3 runs to 14 residues. In germline, CDR1 is SEHNR, CDR2 FQNEAQ (reference sequence). Trimming took 5 bases from V and 6 from J, leaving 17 bases between them. The DNA for the CDR3 is TGTGCCAGCAGCGAGGGGTTCCGAATGGGCGAGCAGTACTTC. It codes for CASSEGFRMGEQYF.

The V and J genes are TRBV5-4 and TRBJ2-2; D gene ambiguous. Germline values: CDR1 SGHNT, CDR2 YYREEE (reference sequence). V lost 7 bases, J lost 4 bases, and 11 bases lay in between. The CDR3 runs to 13 residues. The CDR3 region has the DNA TGTGCCAGCGGGATTCCGCGCACCGGGGAGCTGTTTTTT. It yields the protein CASGIPRTGELFF.

The chain couples TRBV7-2 to TRBJ2-5, with 11 positions matching TRBD2. CDR1 is SGHTA, CDR2 FQGNSA, per germline. The junction had 13 bases not matched to a gene; V was cut back by 5 bases and J by 5 bases. CDR3 length: 17 residues. CDR3 nucleotide sequence: TGTGCCAGCAGCCCCCGGGGTAGCGGGGGGGCCAGGGAGACCCAGTACTTC. Protein sequence: CASSPRGSGGARETQYF.

The chain is built from TRBV9 and TRBJ2-1, with 7 bases matching TRBD2. CDR1 and CDR2 (germline): SGDLS, YYNGEE. The CDR3 loop spans 12 amino acids. Unmatched junction bases numbered 3, after V lost 3 bases and J lost 9 bases. This CDR3 is CASSAGGTEQFF. Written as DNA, the CDR3 is TGTGCCAGCAGCGCGGGGGGTACTGAGCAGTTCTTC.

This clone has just one count. The chain recombines TRBV12-3 or TRBV12-4 with TRBJ2-4; 7 bases match TRBD2. The V gene end was trimmed by 8 bases and the J gene end by 12 bases; junction bases not matched to a gene: 10. CDR3 size: 12 residues. In DNA, the CDR3 is TGTGCCAGCCGGGGGGTGGAGGGGAATCAGTACTTC. Its translation is CASRGVEGNQYF.

This rearrangement joins TRBV28 to TRBJ2-2; tentatively, D is TRBD2 (6 bases). Germline CDR1 reads MDHEN; CDR2 reads SYDVKM. CDR3 length: 19 amino acids. V shed 3 bases and J shed 6 bases, with 26 bases lying between them. The CDR3 sequence is CASSFPQVDLGTAAGELFF. DNA of the CDR3: TGTGCCAGCAGTTTTCCCCAGGTCGATCTAGGGACTGCGGCCGGGGAGCTGTTTTTT.

V gene TRBV5-1 combines with J gene TRBJ1-1; TRBD1 matches at 8 bases. J gave up 4 bases and V 1 base, and 6 bases lay outside the gene matches. The CDR3 covers 15 residues. Germline V gene lookup returns CDR1 SGHRS and CDR2 YFSETQ. CDR3 sequence (DNA): TGCGCCAGCAGCTTGATACAGGGGGAGGTCACTGAAGCTTTCTTT. Translating gives CASSLIQGEVTEAFF. The variable domain in full, with the rest retrieved from reference TRBV5-1 and TRBJ1-1, is KAGVTQTPRYLIKTRGQQVTLSCSPISGHRSVSWYQQTPGQGLQFLFEYFSETQRNKGNFPGRFSGRQFSNSRSEMNVSTLELGDSALYLCASSLIQGEVTEAFFGQGTRLTVV.

The genes are TRBV29-1 and TRBJ2-7; 7 bases are shared with TRBD2. After removal of 8 bases from V and 4 bases from J, the junction contained 14 bases not matched to a gene. Germline-derived CDR1 and CDR2 are SQVTM and ANQGSEA. The CDR3 has 14 residues. The CDR3 loop reads CSTLVGTGGYEQYF. Written as DNA, the CDR3 is TGCAGCACCCTGGTAGGGACGGGAGGTTACGAGCAGTACTTC.

The chain recombines TRBV4-1 with TRBJ1-2; the D is unclear. CDR3 length: 11 residues. V lost 1 base and J 10 bases, leaving 7 bases between the germline ends. CDR1 is MGHRA, CDR2 YSYEKL, per germline. The DNA of the CDR3 is TGCGCCAGCAGCCAAGGCGCAGCCTACACCTTC. Residues: CASSQGAAYTF.

The V gene is TRBV7-5, the J gene TRBJ1-5. TRBV7-5 is flagged as a pseudogene. The CDR3 runs to 14 residues. The CDR3 sequence: CVRSLVAGNQPQHF. The CDR3 DNA reads TGTGTCAGAAGCTTAGTGGCGGGCAATCAGCCCCAGCATTTT.

The chain has TRBV11-2 and TRBJ2-7; D might be TRBD1 (5 bases). V was cut by 2 bases and J by 5 bases, with 10 bases left in between. This CDR3 is built from 13 residues. Germline CDR1 and CDR2: SGHAT and FQNNGV. DNA of the CDR3: TGTGCCAGCAGCTTACCAGGGTTCCACGAGCAGTACTTC. As protein: CASSLPGFHEQYF.

CDR3 loop: CASSPPNGGTPSTLHF. For the CDR3, the DNA is TGTGCCAGCAGCCCCCCGAATGGCGGCACCCCAAGTACCCTCCACTTT. This chain connects TRBV13 to TRBJ1-6; no clear D. V was clipped by 5 bases and J by 14 bases, with 25 bases between them. The CDR3 sequence is 16 residues long. CDR1 and CDR2 (germline): PRHDT, FYEKMQ (reference sequence). The whole variable domain, filled in from reference TRBV13 and TRBJ1-6, reads AAGVIQSPRHLIKEKRETATLKCYPIPRHDTVYWYQQGPGQDPQFLISFYEKMQSDKGSIPDRFSAQQFSDYHSELNMSSLELGDSALYFCASSPPNGGTPSTLHFGNGTRLTVT.

This chain connects TRBV5-1 to TRBJ1-2; a possible D gene is TRBD1 (6 bases). Germline V gene sequence: CDR1 SGHRS, CDR2 YFSETQ. V lost 0 bases and J 2 bases, leaving 14 bases between the germline ends. The CDR3 loop spans 16 amino acids. The CDR3 DNA reads as TGCGCCAGCAGCTTGGGAGGAACAGGGTCGAACTATGGCTACACCTTC. It is translated as CASSLGGTGSNYGYTF.

This CDR3 reads CASSFTYEQYF. The CDR3 DNA reads as TGTGCCAGCAGTTTTACCTACGAGCAGTACTTC. The chain has TRBV6-5 and TRBJ2-7; D gene uncertain. With 4 bases removed from V and 2 bases from J, the gap between germline ends came to 3 bases. CDR3 length equals 11 residues. Germline V gene lookup returns CDR1 MNHEY and CDR2 SVGAGI.

The chain has TRBV20-1 and TRBJ2-7, with D maybe TRBD1 (7 bases). Germline CDR1 DFQATT, CDR2 SNEGSKA (reference sequence). The CDR3 totals 11 residues. Written as DNA, the CDR3 is TGCAGTGCTAGAGAGGAGGGACAGAGAGTTGTC. This translates into CSAREEGQRVV.

The chain has TRBV3-1 (or the pseudogene TRBV3-2) and TRBJ1-2; 10 bases are shared with TRBD1. Germline V gene data show CDR1 as LGHDT and CDR2 as YNNKEL (reference sequence). Trimming took 4 bases from V and 8 from J; bases not matched to a gene: 4. The CDR3 is made up of 13 amino acids. In DNA form, the CDR3 reads TGTGCCAGCAGCCGTGGGACAGGGGACGGCTACACCTTC. Encoded protein: CASSRGTGDGYTF.

The chain carries TRBV4-3 and TRBJ2-5, with 10 bases lining up with TRBD2. Trimming took 1 base from V and 2 from J; bases not matched to a gene: 4. This CDR3 spans 16 amino acids. Germline values: CDR1 LGHNA, CDR2 YSLEER. The CDR3 loop reads CASSQGRTSGQETQYF. In DNA, the CDR3 is TGCGCCAGCAGCCAAGGGCGGACTAGCGGTCAAGAGACCCAGTACTTC.

This clone is a singleton in its sample. The CDR3 protein is CASSLQGLANAGELFF. As DNA, the CDR3 is TGTGCCAGCAGCTTACAGGGACTGGCAAACGCCGGGGAGCTGTTTTTT. The chain employs TRBV7-3 and TRBJ2-2, with a possible D match to TRBD2 (6 bases). The length of the CDR3 is 16 residues. Trimming took 2 bases from V and 6 from J, leaving 16 bases between them. Germline CDR1 SGHTA, CDR2 FQGTGA.